The table lists the clone carrying this T cell receptor (beta chain) with a few counts. Its antigen is as yet unknown. The data were obtained in a study of beta chain features in type 1 diabetes. Study conclusions and caveats: Among all four CD4+ subsets, Type 1 diabetes patients had TCRB CDR3s that were moderately but significantly shorter.

V was pared by 5 bases and J by 1 base, with 8 bases between. The germline V gene has CDR1 GTSNPN and CDR2 SVGIG (reference sequence). CDR3 length: 13 amino acids. Every isolated RNA sample was fully reverse transcribed, so sequencing captured expressed TCRB transcripts. This table comes from immunoSEQ multiplex PCR, and its TCRdb copy is limited to in-frame clones, with some not included. Of about 120,000 clones in the sample, about a sixth were seen once. The sequence was collected from a man aged 25 to 40 with type 1 diabetes. V and J are TRBV30 and TRBJ2-2; D gene unclear. Sequencing was performed on central memory CD4+ T cells from blood. The CDR3, as DNA: TGTGCCTGGGACAAGTTGAACACCGGGGAGCTGTTTTTT. This gives the protein CAWDKLNTGELFF.